Following are 21 T cell receptor beta chains from one sample sequenced in a study of CD8 T cells in Susac syndrome. RNA in amounts of roughly 0.5 to 1 ug was reverse transcribed with random hexamers. TCRdb processed the immunoSEQ multiplex PCR reads anew with MiXCR; each CDR3 protein has one entry. Here the sample spans roughly 190,000 distinct CDR3 sequences, approximately 93% being singletons. Sequencing used CD4+ T cells from PBMCs. The receptors were gathered from a human donor in good health.

The chain couples TRBV11-1 to TRBJ1-1, with D uncertain. CDR3 length: 15 amino acids. Germline values: CDR1 SGHAT, CDR2 FQDESV (reference sequence). V was cut by 0 bases and J by 5 bases, with 13 bases left in between. This chain's CDR3 is CASSLARAPGTEAFF. CDR3 sequence (DNA): TGTGCCAGCAGCTTAGCGCGGGCACCTGGGACTGAAGCTTTCTTT.

This clonotype occurred once. The chain couples TRBV7-9 to TRBJ2-7; no firm D call. V lost 6 bases and J lost 9, with 15 bases in between. CDR1 and CDR2 from the germline V gene are SEHNR and FQNEAQ (reference sequence). This CDR3 has 12 amino acids. CDR3 DNA: TGTGCCAGCAGTTCATTCGGTACGGCGCAGTACTTC. Its translation is CASSSFGTAQYF.

The chain uses TRBV3-1 and TRBJ1-1; D is unclear. The CDR3 covers 15 residues. Germline CDR1 is LGHDT and CDR2 is YNNKEL (reference sequence). Trimming took off 4 bases at V and 5 bases at J, with 17 bases between the two ends. CDR3 sequence reads: CASSPRPTAGTEAFF. CDR3 DNA: TGTGCCAGCAGCCCACGTCCTACCGCTGGGACTGAAGCTTTCTTT.

The V gene is TRBV7-6, the J gene TRBJ1-1; D perhaps matches TRBD1 (5 bases). CDR1 is SGHVS and CDR2 is FNYEAQ in the germline V gene. The CDR3 spans 15 residues. Trimming pared 5 bases from V and 1 base from J, leaving 14 bases between. CDR3 DNA sequence: TGTGCCAGCAGCACCCGGGGGGGGGAGAACACTGAAGCTTTCTTT. Protein sequence: CASSTRGGENTEAFF.

V and J are TRBV7-6 and TRBJ1-6, with a weak D call TRBD1 (6 bases). This CDR3 spans 16 amino acids. The V end lost 0 bases, the J end lost 7 bases, and 13 bases lay between the germline ends. The germline gives CDR1 SGHVS, CDR2 FNYEAQ. CDR3 in amino acids: CASSLAGGQGNSPLHF. The CDR3 DNA reads as TGTGCCAGCAGCTTAGCGGGGGGGCAGGGGAATTCACCCCTCCACTTT.

The chain recombines TRBV5-1 with TRBJ2-2, with a possible D match to TRBD1 (5 bases). The CDR3 is 17 residues long. With 0 bases removed from V and 6 bases from J, the gap between germline ends came to 18 bases. Germline CDR1 and CDR2: SGHRS and YFSETQ. The CDR3 loop is CASSLEVLPQGSGELFF. The CDR3 DNA sequence: TGCGCCAGCAGCTTGGAAGTACTCCCGCAGGGCTCCGGGGAGCTGTTTTTT.

The chain joins TRBV19 to TRBJ2-1; the D gene is possibly TRBD2 (6 bases). V lost 7 bases, J lost 2 bases, and 15 bases lay in between. The germline gives CDR1 LNHDA, CDR2 SQIVND (reference sequence). The CDR3 extends over 15 amino acids. The DNA for the CDR3 is TGTGCCAGTACTCGGACCGGAGGGACCTACAATGAGCAGTTCTTC. Protein product: CASTRTGGTYNEQFF.

The chain employs TRBV5-1 and TRBJ2-5, with 11 bases matching TRBD1. Germline values: CDR1 SGHRS, CDR2 YFSETQ. V was clipped by 5 bases and J by 5 bases; unmatched bases: 2. This CDR3 spans 13 amino acids. The CDR3 spells CASRDRGLETQYF. The CDR3 nucleotides are TGCGCCAGCAGGGACAGGGGGCTGGAGACCCAGTACTTC.

This clonotype occurred once. V gene TRBV13 combines with J gene TRBJ1-6; 7 bases are a match to TRBD1. This CDR3 region has 16 residues. Germline CDR1 reads PRHDT; CDR2 reads FYEKMQ (reference sequence). V was clipped by 5 bases and J by 7 bases; unmatched bases: 11. As DNA, the CDR3 is TGTGCCAGCAGCGCGAGGGGGCGCCCAGCCAATTCACCCCTCCACTTT. It is translated as CASSARGRPANSPLHF.

This chain connects TRBV7-9 to TRBJ2-7, with 9 bases fitting TRBD1. CDR3 length: 15 amino acids. V was pared by 5 bases and J by 3 bases, with 8 bases of the junction left unmatched. Germline V gene data show CDR1 as SEHNR and CDR2 as FQNEAQ (reference sequence). The CDR3 region has the DNA TGTGCCAGCAGCCCCGGACAGGGGAGGGGCTACGAGCAGTACTTC. Its protein is CASSPGQGRGYEQYF.

This sequence joins TRBV6-5 and TRBJ1-6, with a tentative D call TRBD1 (5 bases). Germline V lookup: CDR1 MNHEY, CDR2 SVGAGI. The CDR3 is 19 residues long. The ends were cut back, 0 bases at V and 0 bases at J, with 15 bases in the middle. The DNA for the CDR3 is TGTGCCAGCAGTTACTCGTCAGGGTCGCCCAGCTCCTATAATTCACCCCTCCACTTT. As protein: CASSYSSGSPSSYNSPLHF.

The rearrangement links TRBV4-3 to TRBJ2-7; D uncertain. Trimming removed 5 bases at V and 0 bases at J, with 17 bases between. CDR1 LGHNA and CDR2 YSLEER come from the germline V gene. The length of the CDR3 is 16 residues. CDR3 nucleotide sequence: TGCGCCAGCAGCACCCTCCCGAGACCCAGCTCCTACGAGCAGTACGTC. Encoded protein: CASSTLPRPSSYEQYV.

CDR3 DNA sequence: TGTGCCAGCAGTGAAAGACGGACCAGCGAGCAGTACGTC. This codes for CASSERRTSEQYV. The chain couples TRBV2 to TRBJ2-7; D ambiguous. This CDR3 is 13 amino acids long. V lost 2 bases, J lost 6 bases, and 11 bases lay in between. Germline V gene data show CDR1 as SNHLY and CDR2 as FYNNEI.

J is TRBJ1-6 and V is TRBV12-3 or TRBV12-4, with a possible D match to TRBD1 (6 bases). Deletions cut 5 bases from V and 13 bases from J, with 15 bases between. This CDR3 is 13 amino acids long. This CDR3 is CASSPGHPRPLHF. CDR3 DNA: TGTGCCAGCAGTCCGGGACACCCGCGTCCCCTCCACTTT.

The chain links TRBV5-1 to TRBJ2-3, with 7 bases matching TRBD1. The J segment lost 2 bases and the V segment lost 4 bases, leaving 7 bases of the junction unmatched. The CDR3 runs 15 residues. CDR1 and CDR2 (germline): SGHRS, YFSETQ. The CDR3 DNA is TGCGCCAGCAGCCTCGGACAGGTTATCACAGATACGCAGTATTTT. Amino acids: CASSLGQVITDTQYF. Supplemented by reference TRBV5-1 and TRBJ2-3, the full variable domain reads KAGVTQTPRYLIKTRGQQVTLSCSPISGHRSVSWYQQTPGQGLQFLFEYFSETQRNKGNFPGRFSGRQFSNSRSEMNVSTLELGDSALYLCASSLGQVITDTQYFGPGTRLTVL.

The chain joins TRBV28 to TRBJ2-4; 7 bases agree with TRBD1. Germline values: CDR1 MDHEN, CDR2 SYDVKM. The CDR3 spans 15 residues. Trimming cost V 3 bases and J 11 bases; bases outside gene matches: 13. This chain's CDR3 is CASSFVDRTGRFQYF. The CDR3 nucleotides read TGTGCCAGCAGTTTTGTGGACAGGACAGGAAGATTTCAGTACTTC.

The chain combines TRBV29-1 with TRBJ2-7; 8 bases agree with TRBD1. V lost 3 bases and J lost 6; bases outside the gene matches: 7. CDR3 length: 13 residues. Germline V gene lookup returns CDR1 SQVTM and CDR2 ANQGSEA. The CDR3 region has the DNA TGCAGCGTTGAGAGACAGGGGATCCGCGAGCAGTACTTC. Amino acid sequence: CSVERQGIREQYF.

The chain uses TRBV10-2 and TRBJ2-1; D is unresolved. Germline lookup yields CDR1 WSHSY and CDR2 SAAADI. Trimming stripped 4 bases from V and 7 bases from J, with 11 bases between. This CDR3 is 13 amino acids long. The CDR3 here is CASSGRARNEQFF. Here the CDR3 DNA reads TGCGCCAGCAGTGGAAGGGCGAGGAATGAGCAGTTCTTC.

The chain employs TRBV27 and TRBJ1-5; TRBD1 agrees at 7 bases. Germline V gene lookup returns CDR1 MNHEY and CDR2 SMNVEV (reference sequence). V dropped 5 bases and J dropped 8; count of bases not matched to a gene: 12. The CDR3 consists of 15 residues. The CDR3 coding sequence is TGTGCCAGCAGTGGGGCAGGGGGGGAAAAAAAGCCCCAGCATTTT. As protein: CASSGAGGEKKPQHF.

CDR3 loop: CASSFLGGTDTQYF. The CDR3 region has the DNA TGTGCCAGCAGCTTCTTGGGGGGGACAGATACGCAGTATTTT. The J gene is TRBJ2-3, the V gene TRBV7-3, with TRBD2 matching 7 bases. V trimming: 3 bases; J trimming: 3 bases; junction bases outside the gene matches: 3. This CDR3 region has 14 residues. Germline-derived CDR1 and CDR2 are SGHTA and FQGTGA.

The chain is built from TRBV29-1 and TRBJ2-5; D is undetermined. V lost 2 bases, J lost 5 bases, and 6 bases lay in between. The CDR3 loop spans 11 amino acids. CDR1 and CDR2 from the germline V gene are SQVTM and ANQGSEA. CDR3 amino acids: CSVERTETQYF. The CDR3 DNA reads TGCAGCGTTGAACGAACGGAGACCCAGTACTTC.